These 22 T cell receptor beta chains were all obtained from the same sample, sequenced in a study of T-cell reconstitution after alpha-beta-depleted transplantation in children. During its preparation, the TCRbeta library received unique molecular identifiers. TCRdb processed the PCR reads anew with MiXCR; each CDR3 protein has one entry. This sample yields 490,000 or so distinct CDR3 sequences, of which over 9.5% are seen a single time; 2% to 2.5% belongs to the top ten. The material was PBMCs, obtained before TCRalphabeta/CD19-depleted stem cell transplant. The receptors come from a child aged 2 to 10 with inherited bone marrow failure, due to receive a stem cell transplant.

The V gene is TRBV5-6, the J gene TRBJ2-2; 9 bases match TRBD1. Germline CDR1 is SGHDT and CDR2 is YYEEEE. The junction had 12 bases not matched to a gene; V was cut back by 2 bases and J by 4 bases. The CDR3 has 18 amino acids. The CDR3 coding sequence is TGTGCCAGCAGCTTACGCCTCGTTGGACAGGGGCCCACCGGGGAGCTGTTTTTT. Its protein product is CASSLRLVGQGPTGELFF.

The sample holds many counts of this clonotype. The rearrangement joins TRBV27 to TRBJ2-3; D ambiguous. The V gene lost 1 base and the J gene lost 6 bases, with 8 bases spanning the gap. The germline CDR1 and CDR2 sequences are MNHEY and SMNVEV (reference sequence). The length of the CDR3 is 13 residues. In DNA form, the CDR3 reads TGTGCCAGCAGTTTATTAGGCCACGATACGCAGTATTTT. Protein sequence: CASSLLGHDTQYF.

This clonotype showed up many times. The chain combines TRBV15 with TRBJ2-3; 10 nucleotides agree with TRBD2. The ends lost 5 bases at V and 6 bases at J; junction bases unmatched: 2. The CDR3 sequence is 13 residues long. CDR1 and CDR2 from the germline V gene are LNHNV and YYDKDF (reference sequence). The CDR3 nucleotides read TGTGCCACCAGCCTAGCGGGAGCTGATACGCAGTATTTT. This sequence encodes CATSLAGADTQYF.

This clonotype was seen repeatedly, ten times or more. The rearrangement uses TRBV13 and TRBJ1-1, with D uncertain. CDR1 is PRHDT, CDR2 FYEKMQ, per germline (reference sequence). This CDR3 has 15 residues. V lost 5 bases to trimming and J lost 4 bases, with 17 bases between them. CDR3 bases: TGTGCCAGCAGCCTTCTTTCCTTAAAAGGCACTGAAGCTTTCTTT. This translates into CASSLLSLKGTEAFF.

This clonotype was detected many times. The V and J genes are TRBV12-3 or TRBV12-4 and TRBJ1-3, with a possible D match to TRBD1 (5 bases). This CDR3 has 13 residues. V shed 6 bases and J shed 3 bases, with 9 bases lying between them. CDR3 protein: CASRQGGGNTIYF. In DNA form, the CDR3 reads TGTGCCAGCAGGCAGGGTGGTGGAAACACCATATATTTT.

CDR3 sequence: CASSSSGLPGNTIYF. The CDR3, as DNA: TGTGCCAGCAGCAGCTCCGGGCTTCCCGGAAACACCATATATTTT. This chain connects TRBV28 to TRBJ1-3; no definite D call. The CDR3 is 15 amino acids. Deletions cut 6 bases from V and 4 bases from J, with 16 bases between. Per the germline V gene, CDR1 is MDHEN and CDR2 is SYDVKM. Using reference TRBV28 and TRBJ1-3 for the parts outside the CDR3, the full variable domain is DVKVTQSSRYLVKRTGEKVFLECVQDMDHENMFWYRQDPGLGLRLIYFSYDVKMKEKGDIPEGYSVSREKKERFSLILESASTNQTSMYLCASSSSGLPGNTIYFGEGSWLTVV.

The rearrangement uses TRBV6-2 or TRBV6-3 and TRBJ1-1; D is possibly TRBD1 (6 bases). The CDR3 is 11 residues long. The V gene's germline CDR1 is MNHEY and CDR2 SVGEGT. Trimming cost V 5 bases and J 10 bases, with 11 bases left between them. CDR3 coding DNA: TGTGCCAGCAGTGCAGGGGAGGGAGCTTTCTTT. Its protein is CASSAGEGAFF.

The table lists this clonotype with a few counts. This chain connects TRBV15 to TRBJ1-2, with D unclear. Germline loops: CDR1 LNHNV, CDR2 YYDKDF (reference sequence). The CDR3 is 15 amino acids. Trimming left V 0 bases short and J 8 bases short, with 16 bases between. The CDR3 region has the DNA TGTGCCACCAGCAGAGATGGACGACTGACGGGCGGCTACACCTTC. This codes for CATSRDGRLTGGYTF.

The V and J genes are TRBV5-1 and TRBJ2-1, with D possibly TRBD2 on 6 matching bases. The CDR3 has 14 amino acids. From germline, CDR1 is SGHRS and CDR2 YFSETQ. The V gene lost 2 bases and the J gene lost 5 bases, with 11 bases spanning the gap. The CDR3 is CASSLSGENNEQFF. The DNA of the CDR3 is TGCGCCAGCAGCTTATCGGGAGAGAACAATGAGCAGTTCTTC.

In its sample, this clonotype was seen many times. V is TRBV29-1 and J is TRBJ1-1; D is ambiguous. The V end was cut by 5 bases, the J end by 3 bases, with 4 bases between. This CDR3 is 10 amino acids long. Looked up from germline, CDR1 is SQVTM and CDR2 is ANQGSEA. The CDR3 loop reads CSVLYTEAFF. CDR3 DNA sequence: TGCAGCGTTCTCTACACTGAAGCTTTCTTT.

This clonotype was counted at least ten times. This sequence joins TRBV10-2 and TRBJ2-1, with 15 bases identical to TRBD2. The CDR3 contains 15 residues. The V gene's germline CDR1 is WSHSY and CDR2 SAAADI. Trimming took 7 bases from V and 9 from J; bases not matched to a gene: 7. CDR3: CASIKPGLAGGEQFF. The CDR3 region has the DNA TGCGCCAGCATTAAACCGGGACTAGCGGGAGGTGAGCAGTTCTTC.

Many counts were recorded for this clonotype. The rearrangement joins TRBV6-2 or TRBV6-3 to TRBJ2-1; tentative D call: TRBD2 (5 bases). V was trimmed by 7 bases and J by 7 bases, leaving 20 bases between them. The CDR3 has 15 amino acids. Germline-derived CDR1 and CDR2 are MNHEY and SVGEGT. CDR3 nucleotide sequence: TGTGCCAGCAAAACTCGCGGGCGCGGTTGGAATGAGCAGTTCTTC. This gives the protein CASKTRGRGWNEQFF.

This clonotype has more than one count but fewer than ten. As DNA, the CDR3 is TGTGCCAGCAGGATGACCGGGACAGGGGGCTTCGAGCAGTACTTC. It yields the protein CASRMTGTGGFEQYF. V and J are TRBV12-3 or TRBV12-4 and TRBJ2-7, with TRBD1 identical over 12 bases. The CDR3 loop spans 15 amino acids. The trim removed 6 bases at V and 6 bases at J, leaving 9 bases unmatched.

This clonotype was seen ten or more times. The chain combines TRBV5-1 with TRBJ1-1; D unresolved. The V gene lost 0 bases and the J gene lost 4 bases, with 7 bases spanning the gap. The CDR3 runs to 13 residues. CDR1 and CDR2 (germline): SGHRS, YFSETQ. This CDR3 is CASSLGAATEAFF. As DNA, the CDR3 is TGCGCCAGCAGCTTGGGGGCAGCCACTGAAGCTTTCTTT.

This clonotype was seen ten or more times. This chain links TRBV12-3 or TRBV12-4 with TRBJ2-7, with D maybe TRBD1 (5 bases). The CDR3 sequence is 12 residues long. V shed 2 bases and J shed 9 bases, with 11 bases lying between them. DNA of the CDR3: TGTGCCAGCAGTTTAAGGTCAGGGATGCAGTACTTC. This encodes CASSLRSGMQYF.

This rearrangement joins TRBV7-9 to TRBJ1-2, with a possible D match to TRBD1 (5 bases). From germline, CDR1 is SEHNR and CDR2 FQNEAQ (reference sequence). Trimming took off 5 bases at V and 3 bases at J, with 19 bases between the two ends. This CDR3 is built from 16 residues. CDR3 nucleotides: TGTGCCAGCAGCCGACGAGGGGCCCTAGATGACTATGGCTACACCTTC. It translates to CASSRRGALDDYGYTF.

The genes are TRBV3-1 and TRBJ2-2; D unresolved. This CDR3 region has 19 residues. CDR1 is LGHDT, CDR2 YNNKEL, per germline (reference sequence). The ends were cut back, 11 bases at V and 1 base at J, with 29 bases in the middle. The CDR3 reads CAFSAFIGPGTLNTGELFF. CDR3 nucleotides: TGTGCCTTCTCCGCCTTTATTGGGCCCGGAACCTTGAACACCGGGGAGCTGTTTTTT.

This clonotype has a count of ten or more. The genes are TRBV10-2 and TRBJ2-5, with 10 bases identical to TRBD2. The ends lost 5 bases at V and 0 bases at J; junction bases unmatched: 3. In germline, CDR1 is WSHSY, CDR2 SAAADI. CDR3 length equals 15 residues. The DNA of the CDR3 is TGCGCCAGCAGTTTACTAGCGGGGTACCAAGAGACCCAGTACTTC. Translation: CASSLLAGYQETQYF.

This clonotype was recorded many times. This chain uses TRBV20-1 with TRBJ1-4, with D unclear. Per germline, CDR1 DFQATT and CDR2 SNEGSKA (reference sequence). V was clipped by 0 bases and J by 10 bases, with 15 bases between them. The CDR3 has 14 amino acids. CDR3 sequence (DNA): TGCAGTGCTAGAGATTGGAGGGATGATGGAAAACTGTTTTTT. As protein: CSARDWRDDGKLFF.

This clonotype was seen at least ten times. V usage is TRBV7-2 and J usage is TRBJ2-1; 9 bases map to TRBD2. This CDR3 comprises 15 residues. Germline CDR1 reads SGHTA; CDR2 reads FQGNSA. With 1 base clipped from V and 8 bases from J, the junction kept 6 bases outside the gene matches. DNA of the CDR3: TGTGCCAGCAGCTTAGAGGGTAGCGGGAGATATGAGCAGTTCTTC. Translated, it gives CASSLEGSGRYEQFF.

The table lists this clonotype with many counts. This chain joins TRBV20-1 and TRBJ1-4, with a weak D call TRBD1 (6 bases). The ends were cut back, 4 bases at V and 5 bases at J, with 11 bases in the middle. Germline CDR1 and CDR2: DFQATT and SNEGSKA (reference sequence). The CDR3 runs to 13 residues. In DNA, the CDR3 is TGCAGTGCTAAGGGGGAGGAAAATGAAAAACTGTTTTTT. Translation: CSAKGEENEKLFF.

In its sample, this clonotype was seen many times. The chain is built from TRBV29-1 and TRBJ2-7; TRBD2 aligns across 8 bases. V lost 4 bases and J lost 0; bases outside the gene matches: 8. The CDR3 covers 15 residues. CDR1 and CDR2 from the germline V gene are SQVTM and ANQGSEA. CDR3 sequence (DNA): TGCAGCGTTGCGGATCCGGGAGGGAGCTCCTACGAGCAGTACTTC. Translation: CSVADPGGSSYEQYF.